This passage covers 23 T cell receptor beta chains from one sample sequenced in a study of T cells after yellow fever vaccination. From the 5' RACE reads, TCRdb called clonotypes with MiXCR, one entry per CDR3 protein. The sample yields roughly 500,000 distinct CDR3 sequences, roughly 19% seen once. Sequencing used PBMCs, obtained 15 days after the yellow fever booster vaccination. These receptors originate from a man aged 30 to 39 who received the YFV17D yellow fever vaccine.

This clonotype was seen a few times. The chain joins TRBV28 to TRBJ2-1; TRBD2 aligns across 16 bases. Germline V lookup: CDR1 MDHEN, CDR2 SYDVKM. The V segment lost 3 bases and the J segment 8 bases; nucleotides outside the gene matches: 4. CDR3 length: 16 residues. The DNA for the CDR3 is TGTGCCAGCAGTTTGGGACTAGCGGGAGGGGGCTATGAGCAGTTCTTC. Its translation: CASSLGLAGGGYEQFF.

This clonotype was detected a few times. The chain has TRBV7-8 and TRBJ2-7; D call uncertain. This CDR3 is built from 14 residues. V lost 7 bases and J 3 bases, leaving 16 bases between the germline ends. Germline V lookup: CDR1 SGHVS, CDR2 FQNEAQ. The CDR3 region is CASTPKGLGYEQYF. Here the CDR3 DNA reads TGTGCCAGCACGCCCAAGGGCTTAGGCTACGAGCAGTACTTC.

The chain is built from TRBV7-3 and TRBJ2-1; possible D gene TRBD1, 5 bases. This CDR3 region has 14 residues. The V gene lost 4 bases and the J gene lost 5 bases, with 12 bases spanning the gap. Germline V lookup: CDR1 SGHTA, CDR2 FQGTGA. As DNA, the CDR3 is TGTGCCAGCAGCTCCCGTTGGGGCGACAATGAGCAGTTCTTC. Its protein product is CASSSRWGDNEQFF. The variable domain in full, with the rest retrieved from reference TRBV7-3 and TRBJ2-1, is GAGVSQTPSNKVTEKGKYVELRCDPISGHTALYWYRQSLGQGPEFLIYFQGTGAADDSGLPNDRFFAVRPEGSVSTLKIQRTERGDSAVYLCASSSRWGDNEQFFGPGTRLTVL.

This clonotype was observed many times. The CDR3 loop is CSVATSGTSEQYF. The CDR3 DNA follows: TGCAGCGTTGCCACTAGCGGAACTTCCGAGCAGTACTTC. The chain is built from TRBV29-1 and TRBJ2-7, with 8 bases identical to TRBD2. The CDR3 runs to 13 residues. From germline, CDR1 is SQVTM and CDR2 ANQGSEA. The V gene end was trimmed by 4 bases and the J gene end by 6 bases; junction bases not matched to a gene: 8.

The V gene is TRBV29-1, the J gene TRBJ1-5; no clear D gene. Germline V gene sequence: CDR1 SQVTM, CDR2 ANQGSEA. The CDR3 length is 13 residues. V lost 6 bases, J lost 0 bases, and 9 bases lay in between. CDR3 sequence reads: CSVAEDSNQPQHF. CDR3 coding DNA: TGCAGCGTGGCAGAAGATAGCAATCAGCCCCAGCATTTT.

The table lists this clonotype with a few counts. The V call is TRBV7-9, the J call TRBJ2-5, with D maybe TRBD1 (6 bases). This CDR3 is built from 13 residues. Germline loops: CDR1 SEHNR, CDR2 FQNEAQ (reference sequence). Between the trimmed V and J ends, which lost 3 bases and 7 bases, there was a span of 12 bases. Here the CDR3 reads CASSFPTQGTQYF. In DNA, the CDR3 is TGTGCCAGCAGCTTTCCCACACAGGGGACCCAGTACTTC.

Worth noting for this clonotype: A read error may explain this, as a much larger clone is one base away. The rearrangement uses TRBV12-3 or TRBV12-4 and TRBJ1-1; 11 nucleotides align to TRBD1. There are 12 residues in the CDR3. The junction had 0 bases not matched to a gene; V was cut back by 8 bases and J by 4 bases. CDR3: CASGTGGTEAFF. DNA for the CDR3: TGTGCCAGCGGGACAGGGGGCACTGAAGCTTTCTTT.

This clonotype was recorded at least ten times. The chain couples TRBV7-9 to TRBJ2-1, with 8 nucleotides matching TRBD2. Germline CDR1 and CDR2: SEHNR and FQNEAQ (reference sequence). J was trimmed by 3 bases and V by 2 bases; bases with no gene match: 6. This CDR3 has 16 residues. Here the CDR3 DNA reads TGTGCCAGCAGCTTAAAAGCGGGAGAGGGCTACAATGAGCAGTTCTTC. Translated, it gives CASSLKAGEGYNEQFF.

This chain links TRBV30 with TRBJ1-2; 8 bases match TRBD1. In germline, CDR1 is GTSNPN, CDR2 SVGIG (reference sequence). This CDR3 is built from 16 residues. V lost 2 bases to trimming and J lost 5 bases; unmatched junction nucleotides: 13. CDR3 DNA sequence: TGTGCCTGGAGTAGGCCAGGGGGCCCTGGGGGTTATGGCTACACCTTC. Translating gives CAWSRPGGPGGYGYTF.

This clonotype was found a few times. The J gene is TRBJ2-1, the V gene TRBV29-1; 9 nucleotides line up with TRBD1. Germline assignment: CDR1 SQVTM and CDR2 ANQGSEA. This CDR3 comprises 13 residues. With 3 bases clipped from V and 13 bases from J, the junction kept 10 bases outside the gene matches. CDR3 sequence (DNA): TGCAGCGTTGAGCCCCGGACAGGGGTTGAACAGTTCTTC. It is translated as CSVEPRTGVEQFF.

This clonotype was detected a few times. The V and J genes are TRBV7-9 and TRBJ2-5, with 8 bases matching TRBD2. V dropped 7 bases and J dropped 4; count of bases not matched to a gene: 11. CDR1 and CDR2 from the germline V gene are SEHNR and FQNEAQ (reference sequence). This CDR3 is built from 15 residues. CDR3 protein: CASTLSGSRGETQYF. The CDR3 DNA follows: TGTGCCAGCACCCTCAGCGGGAGTCGGGGAGAGACCCAGTACTTC.

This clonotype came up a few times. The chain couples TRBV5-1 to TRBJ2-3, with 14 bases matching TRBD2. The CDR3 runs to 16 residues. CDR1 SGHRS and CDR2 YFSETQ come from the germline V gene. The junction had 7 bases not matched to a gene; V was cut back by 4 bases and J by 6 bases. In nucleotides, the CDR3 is TGCGCCAGCAGCCCTCCGACTAGCGGGAGGGGGGATACGCAGTATTTT. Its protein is CASSPPTSGRGDTQYF.

The CDR3 loop reads CASSLQGGREQYF. Written as DNA, the CDR3 is TGTGCCAGCAGCCTCCAGGGCGGACGCGAGCAGTACTTC. The chain employs TRBV7-2 and TRBJ2-7; tentative D call: TRBD1 (5 bases). In germline, CDR1 is SGHTA, CDR2 FQGNSA. The CDR3 has 13 amino acids. Trimming took 5 bases from V and 6 from J, leaving 14 bases between them.

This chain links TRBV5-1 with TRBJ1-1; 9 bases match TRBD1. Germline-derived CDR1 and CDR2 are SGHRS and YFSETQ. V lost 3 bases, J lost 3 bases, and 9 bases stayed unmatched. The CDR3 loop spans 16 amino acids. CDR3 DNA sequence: TGCGCCAGCAGCTCGGACCCGGGACAGGGTTACACTGAAGCTTTCTTT. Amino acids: CASSSDPGQGYTEAFF.

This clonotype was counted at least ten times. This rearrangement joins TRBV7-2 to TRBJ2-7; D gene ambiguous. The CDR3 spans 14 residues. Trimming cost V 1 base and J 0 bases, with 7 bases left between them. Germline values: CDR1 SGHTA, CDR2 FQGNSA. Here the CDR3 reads CASSLGHSSYEQYF. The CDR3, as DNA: TGTGCCAGCAGCTTAGGCCACAGCTCCTACGAGCAGTACTTC.

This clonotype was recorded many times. The CDR3 nucleotides are TGTGCCAGCAGCCCCTCCGGGAGCTCCTACGAGCAGTACTTC. This encodes CASSPSGSSYEQYF. The rearrangement uses TRBV7-6 and TRBJ2-7, with D maybe TRBD2 (6 bases). Between the trimmed V and J ends, which lost 5 bases and 0 bases, there was a span of 11 bases. Germline V gives CDR1 SGHVS, CDR2 FNYEAQ. CDR3 length: 14 residues.

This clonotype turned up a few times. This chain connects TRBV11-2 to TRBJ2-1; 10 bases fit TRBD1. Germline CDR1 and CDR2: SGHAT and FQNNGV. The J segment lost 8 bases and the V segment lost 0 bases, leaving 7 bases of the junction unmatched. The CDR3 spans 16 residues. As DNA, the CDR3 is TGTGCCAGCAGCTTAGACCCGGGACAGGGGAGACATGAGCAGTTCTTC. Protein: CASSLDPGQGRHEQFF.

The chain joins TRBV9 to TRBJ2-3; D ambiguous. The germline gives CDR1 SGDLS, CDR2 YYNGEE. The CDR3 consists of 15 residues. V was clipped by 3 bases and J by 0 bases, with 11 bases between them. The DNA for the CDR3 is TGTGCCAGCAGCGCCAGAGGCGGTAGCACAGATACGCAGTATTTT. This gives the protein CASSARGGSTDTQYF.

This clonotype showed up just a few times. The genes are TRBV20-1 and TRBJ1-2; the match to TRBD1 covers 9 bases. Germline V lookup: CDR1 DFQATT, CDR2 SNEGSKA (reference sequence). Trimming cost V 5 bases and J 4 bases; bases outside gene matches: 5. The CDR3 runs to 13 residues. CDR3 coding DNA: TGCAGTGCTCAGGACAGGGGCACCTATGGCTACACCTTC. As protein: CSAQDRGTYGYTF.

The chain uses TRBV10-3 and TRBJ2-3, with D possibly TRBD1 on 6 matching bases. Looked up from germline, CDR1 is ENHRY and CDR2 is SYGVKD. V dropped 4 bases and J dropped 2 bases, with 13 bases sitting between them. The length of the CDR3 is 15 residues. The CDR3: CAISGTVGLTDTQYF. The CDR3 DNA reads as TGTGCCATCAGTGGGACAGTGGGTCTCACAGATACGCAGTATTTT.

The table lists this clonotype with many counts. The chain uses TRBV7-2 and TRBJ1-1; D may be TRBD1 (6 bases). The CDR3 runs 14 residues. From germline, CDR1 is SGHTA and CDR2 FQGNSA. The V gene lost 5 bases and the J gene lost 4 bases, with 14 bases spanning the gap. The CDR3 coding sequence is TGTGCCAGCAGCCCAAACAGGGAACTCACTGAAGCTTTCTTT. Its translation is CASSPNRELTEAFF.

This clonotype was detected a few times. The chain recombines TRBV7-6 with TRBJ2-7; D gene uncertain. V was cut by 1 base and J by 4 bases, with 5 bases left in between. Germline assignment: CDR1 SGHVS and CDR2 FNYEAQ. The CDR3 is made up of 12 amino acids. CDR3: CASSLGWYEQYF. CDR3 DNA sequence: TGTGCCAGCAGCTTAGGTTGGTACGAGCAGTACTTC.

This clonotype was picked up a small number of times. This chain's CDR3 is CASSPLETGSNTGELFF. CDR3 nucleotides: TGTGCCAGCAGTCCCCTTGAGACAGGTTCGAACACCGGGGAGCTGTTTTTT. The chain is built from TRBV28 and TRBJ2-2, with D possibly being TRBD1 (6 bases). Germline V lookup: CDR1 MDHEN, CDR2 SYDVKM. The germline V and J ends were trimmed by 5 bases and 0 bases, with 16 bases remaining between them. This CDR3 contains 17 residues.